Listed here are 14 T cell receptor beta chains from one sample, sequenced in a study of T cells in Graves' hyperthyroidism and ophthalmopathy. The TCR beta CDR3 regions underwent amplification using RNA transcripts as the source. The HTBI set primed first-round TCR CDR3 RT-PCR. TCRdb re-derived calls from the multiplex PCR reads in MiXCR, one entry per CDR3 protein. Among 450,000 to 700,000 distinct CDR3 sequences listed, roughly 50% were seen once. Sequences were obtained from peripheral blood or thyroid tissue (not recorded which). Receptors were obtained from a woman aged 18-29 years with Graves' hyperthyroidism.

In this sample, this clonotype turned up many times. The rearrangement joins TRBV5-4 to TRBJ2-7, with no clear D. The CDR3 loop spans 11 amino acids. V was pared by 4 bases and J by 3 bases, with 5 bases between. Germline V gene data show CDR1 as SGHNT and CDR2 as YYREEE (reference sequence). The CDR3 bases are TGTGCCAGCAGCGGTCTCTACGAGCAGTACTTC. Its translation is CASSGLYEQYF.

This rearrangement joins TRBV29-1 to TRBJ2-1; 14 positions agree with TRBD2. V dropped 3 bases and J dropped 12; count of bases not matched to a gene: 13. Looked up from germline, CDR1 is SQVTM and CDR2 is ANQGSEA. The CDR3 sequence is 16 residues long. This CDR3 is CSVENAGTSGSIRQFF. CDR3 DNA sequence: TGCAGCGTTGAGAACGCCGGGACTAGCGGGAGTATCCGGCAGTTCTTC.

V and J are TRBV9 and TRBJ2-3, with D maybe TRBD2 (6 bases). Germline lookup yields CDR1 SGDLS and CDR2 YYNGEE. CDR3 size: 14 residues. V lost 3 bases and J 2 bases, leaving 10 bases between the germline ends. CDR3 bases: TGTGCCAGCAGCGCTTCGGGACTCACAGATACGCAGTATTTT. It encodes CASSASGLTDTQYF.

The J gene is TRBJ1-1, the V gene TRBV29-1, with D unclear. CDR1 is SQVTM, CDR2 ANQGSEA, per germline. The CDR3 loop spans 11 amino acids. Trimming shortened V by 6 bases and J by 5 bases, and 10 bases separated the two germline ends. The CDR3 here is CSVGRQTEAFF. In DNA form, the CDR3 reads TGCAGCGTGGGGAGGCAAACTGAAGCTTTCTTT. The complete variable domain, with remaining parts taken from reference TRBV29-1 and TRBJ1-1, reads SAVISQKPSRDICQRGTSLTIQCQVDSQVTMMFWYRQQPGQSLTLIATANQGSEATYESGFVIDKFPISRPNLTFSTLTVSNMSPEDSSIYLCSVGRQTEAFFGQGTRLTVV.

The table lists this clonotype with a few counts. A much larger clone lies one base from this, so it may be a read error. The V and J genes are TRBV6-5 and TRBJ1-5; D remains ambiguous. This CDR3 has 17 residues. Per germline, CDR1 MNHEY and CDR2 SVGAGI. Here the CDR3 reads CAISYLAIEVSNQPQHF. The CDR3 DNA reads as TGTGCCATCAGTTACCTCGCAATTGAGGTTAGCAATCAGCCCCAGCATTTT.

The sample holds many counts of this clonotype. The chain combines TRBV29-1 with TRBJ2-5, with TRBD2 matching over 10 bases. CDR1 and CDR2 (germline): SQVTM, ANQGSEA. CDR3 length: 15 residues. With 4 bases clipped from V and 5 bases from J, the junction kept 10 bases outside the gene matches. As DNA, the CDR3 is TGCAGCGTTGCCCCGCCTAGCGGGAGTTGGGAGACCCAGTACTTC. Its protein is CSVAPPSGSWETQYF.

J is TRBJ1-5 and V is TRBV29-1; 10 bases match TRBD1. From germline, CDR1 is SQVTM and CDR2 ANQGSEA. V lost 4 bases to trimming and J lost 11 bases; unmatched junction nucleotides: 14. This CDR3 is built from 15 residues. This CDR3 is CSVVGGTGASETQHF. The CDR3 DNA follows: TGCAGCGTTGTCGGTGGGACAGGGGCAAGTGAGACCCAGCATTTT. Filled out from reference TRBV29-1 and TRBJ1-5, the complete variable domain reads SAVISQKPSRDICQRGTSLTIQCQVDSQVTMMFWYRQQPGQSLTLIATANQGSEATYESGFVIDKFPISRPNLTFSTLTVSNMSPEDSSIYLCSVVGGTGASETQHFGDGTRLSIL.

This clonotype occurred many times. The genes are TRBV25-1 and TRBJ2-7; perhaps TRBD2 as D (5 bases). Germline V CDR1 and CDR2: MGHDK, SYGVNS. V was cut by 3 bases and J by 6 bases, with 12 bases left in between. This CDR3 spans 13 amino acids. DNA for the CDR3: TGTGCCAGCAGTGAGTTCTGGGAGAGCGAGCAGTACTTC. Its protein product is CASSEFWESEQYF.

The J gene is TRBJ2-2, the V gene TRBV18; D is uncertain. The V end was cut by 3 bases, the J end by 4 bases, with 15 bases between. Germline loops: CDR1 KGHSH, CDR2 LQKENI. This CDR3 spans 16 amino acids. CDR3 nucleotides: TGTGCCAGCTCACCGCCATCCTTGCAGACCACCGGGGAGCTGTTTTTT. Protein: CASSPPSLQTTGELFF.

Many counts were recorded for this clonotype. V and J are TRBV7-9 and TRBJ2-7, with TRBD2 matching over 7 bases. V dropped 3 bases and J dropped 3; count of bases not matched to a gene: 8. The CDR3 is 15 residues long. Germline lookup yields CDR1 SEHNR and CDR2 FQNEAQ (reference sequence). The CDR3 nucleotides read TGTGCCAGCAGCTTCACTAGCGCCCCCGACTACGAGCAGTACTTC. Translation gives CASSFTSAPDYEQYF.

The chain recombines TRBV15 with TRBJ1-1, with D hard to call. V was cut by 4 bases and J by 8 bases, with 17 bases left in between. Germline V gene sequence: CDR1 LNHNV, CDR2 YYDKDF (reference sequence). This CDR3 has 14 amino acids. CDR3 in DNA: TGTGCCACCAGCAAGGCGACTAGCGGGAGGGAAGCTTTCTTT. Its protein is CATSKATSGREAFF.

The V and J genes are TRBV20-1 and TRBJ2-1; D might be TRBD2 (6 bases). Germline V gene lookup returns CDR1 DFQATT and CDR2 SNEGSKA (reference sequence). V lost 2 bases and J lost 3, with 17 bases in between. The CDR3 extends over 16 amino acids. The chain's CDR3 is CSARRVVAVNYNEQFF. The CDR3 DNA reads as TGCAGTGCTAGAAGAGTGGTAGCGGTGAACTACAATGAGCAGTTCTTC.

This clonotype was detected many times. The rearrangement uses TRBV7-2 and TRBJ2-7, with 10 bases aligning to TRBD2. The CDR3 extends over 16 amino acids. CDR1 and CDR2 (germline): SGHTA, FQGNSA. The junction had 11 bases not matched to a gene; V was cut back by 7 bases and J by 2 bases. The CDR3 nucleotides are TGTGCCAGCACCACTCACTTCGGACTAGCGGCCTACGAGCAGTACTTC. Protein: CASTTHFGLAAYEQYF.

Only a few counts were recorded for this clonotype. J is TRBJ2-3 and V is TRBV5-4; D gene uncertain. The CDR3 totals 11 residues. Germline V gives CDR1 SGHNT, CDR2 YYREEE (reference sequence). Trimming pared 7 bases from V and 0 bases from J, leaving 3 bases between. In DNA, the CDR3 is TGTGCCAGCCAGAGCACAGATACGCAGTATTTT. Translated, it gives CASQSTDTQYF.